The sequence of this T cell receptor beta chain was determined in a study of T cell responses to AZD1222 COVID-19 vaccine. Study-wide points: Repertoires in all cases were sampled only once the peak T cell response had passed.

Profiling relied on immunoSEQ multiplex PCR, and the TCRdb table lists in-frame clones only, not all of them. The sample has 100,000 to 150,000 clones, around 92% seen once. This clone occurred once. What it binds is unknown. V dropped 4 bases and J dropped 6; count of bases not matched to a gene: 6. The CDR3 has 14 residues. Germline CDR1 is MNHEY and CDR2 is SVGEGT. The chain carries TRBV6-2 or TRBV6-3 and TRBJ2-7, with 10 bases fitting TRBD2. The clonotype comes from an adult in good health. The sample was peripheral blood, taken on day 0 of AZD1222 vaccination. DNA for the CDR3: TGTGCCAGCAGTTCGGGACTAGCGAGGAGCGAGCAGTACTTC. As protein: CASSSGLARSEQYF.